This T cell receptor (beta chain) was found in a study of T-cell memory formation after mild COVID-19. Findings and limits, study-wide: The study found contracting CD4+ clones mainly in CM and EM and contracting CD8+ clones in EMRA. The pre-infection memory compartment contained some responding clones, suggesting cross-reactive memory joined.

CDR1 is LGHDT, CDR2 YNNKEL, per germline (reference sequence). V was clipped by 4 bases and J by 2 bases, with 14 bases between them. This CDR3 spans 15 amino acids. This clonotype was observed a handful of times. What it binds is not known. Each CDR3 protein is one row after TCRdb ran MiXCR on the 5' RACE reads. The sample yields under 200,000 distinct CDR3 sequences, roughly 31% seen once. The TCR sequence derives from an adult woman who had mild COVID-19 (a few samples of this study predate the infection). Cell type and time point are not known. This chain links TRBV3-1 with TRBJ2-5; D possibly corresponds to TRBD2 (6 bases). Sequenced sample: PBMCs or a T cell subset sorted from them (not recorded which). The CDR3 is CASSLRGDFQETQYF. For the CDR3, the DNA is TGTGCCAGCAGCCTCAGAGGGGACTTTCAAGAGACCCAGTACTTC.